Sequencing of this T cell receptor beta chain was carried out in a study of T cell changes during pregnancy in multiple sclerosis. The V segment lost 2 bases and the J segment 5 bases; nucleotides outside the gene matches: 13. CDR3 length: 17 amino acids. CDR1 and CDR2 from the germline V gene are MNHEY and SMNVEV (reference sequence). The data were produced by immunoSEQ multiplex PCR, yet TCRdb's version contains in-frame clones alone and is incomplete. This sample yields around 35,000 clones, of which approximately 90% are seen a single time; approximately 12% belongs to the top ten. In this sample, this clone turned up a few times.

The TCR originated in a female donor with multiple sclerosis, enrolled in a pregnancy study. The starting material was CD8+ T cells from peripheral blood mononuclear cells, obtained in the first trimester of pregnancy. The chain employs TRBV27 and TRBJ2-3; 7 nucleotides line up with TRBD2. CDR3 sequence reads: CASSLLRTGLSGDTQYF. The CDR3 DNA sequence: TGTGCCAGCAGTTTACTCCGAACGGGACTATCCGGAGATACGCAGTATTTT.